Sequencing of this T cell receptor beta chain was carried out in a study of blood T cell repertoires in COVID-19. Using immunoSEQ multiplex PCR, the repertoire was profiled, and TCRdb retains in-frame clones only, with some absent. This sample has about 77,000 clones; more than 60% occur once, and the top ten carry 22%. This CDR3 spans 13 amino acids. V was shortened by 4 bases and J by 1 base, with 7 bases between the two germline ends. Germline CDR1 MNHEY, CDR2 SVGAGI. The origin of this receptor is a man between 60 and 75 years old with acute or convalescent COVID-19. The sequencing input was peripheral blood. The J gene is TRBJ1-2, the V gene TRBV6-5; no clear D. As DNA, the CDR3 is TGTGCCAGCAGTTTGACAAGTAACTATGGCTACACCTTC. It yields the protein CASSLTSNYGYTF.